One and the same sample provided the 14 T cell receptor beta chains below, sequenced in a study of cytomegalovirus exposure and HLA in healthy donors. The PCR contained 60 Vbeta and 13 Jbeta primers. Data came from immunoSEQ multiplex PCR; TCRdb stores just in-frame clones and leaves some out. The sample yields roughly 150,000 clones, approximately 79% seen once. Sequenced sample: PBMCs. Receptors originate from a male donor in good health and CMV-seronegative.

J is TRBJ1-5 and V is TRBV19; D may be TRBD1 (5 bases). V lost 5 bases and J lost 1, with 24 bases in between. This CDR3 contains 19 residues. The germline gives CDR1 LNHDA, CDR2 SQIVND (reference sequence). Here the CDR3 DNA reads TGTGCCAGTAGTTTCTCCGGGGCAGGCGTCGGGGGAAGCAATCAGCCCCAGCATTTT. It encodes CASSFSGAGVGGSNQPQHF.

The rearrangement joins TRBV2 to TRBJ1-1; 10 bases line up with TRBD1. The junction had 7 bases not matched to a gene; V was cut back by 4 bases and J by 5 bases. The CDR3 runs 15 residues. The germline CDR1 and CDR2 sequences are SNHLY and FYNNEI. Here the CDR3 DNA reads TGTGCCAGCAGTGGGCAGACAGGGGGCTGGACTGAAGCTTTCTTT. It codes for CASSGQTGGWTEAFF. Full variable domain (missing parts from reference TRBV2 and TRBJ1-1): EPEVTQTPSHQVTQMGQEVILRCVPISNHLYFYWYRQILGQKVEFLVSFYNNEISEKSEIFDDQFSVERPDGSNFTLKIRSTKLEDSAMYFCASSGQTGGWTEAFFGQGTRLTVV.

The J gene is TRBJ2-2, the V gene TRBV9; 12 bases are shared with TRBD2. J lost 7 bases, V lost 3 bases, and 7 bases had no gene match. The CDR3 has 16 residues. CDR1 SGDLS and CDR2 YYNGEE come from the germline V gene. The CDR3 DNA reads as TGTGCCAGCAGCGCGACTAGCGGGGGCCGAGGCGGGGAGCTGTTTTTT. This encodes CASSATSGGRGGELFF.

The chain uses TRBV7-8 and TRBJ1-2; maybe TRBD1 (6 bases). Trimming stripped 5 bases from V and 0 bases from J, with 13 bases between. Germline V CDR1 and CDR2: SGHVS, FQNEAQ. The CDR3 runs 15 residues. The CDR3 sequence: CASSTQGLPNYGYTF. The CDR3 DNA is TGTGCCAGCAGCACACAGGGCTTGCCTAACTATGGCTACACCTTC.

Worth noting for this clone: At the DNA level, this CDR3 is encoded by other sequences in the same sample as well. This sequence joins TRBV10-3 and TRBJ2-3, with a tentative D call TRBD1 (5 bases). The V gene lost 10 bases and the J gene lost 2 bases, with 19 bases spanning the gap. CDR1 and CDR2 (germline): ENHRY, SYGVKD. This CDR3 has 15 amino acids. The CDR3 spells CATAKLLGATDTQYF. CDR3 nucleotides: TGTGCCACCGCGAAGTTACTTGGGGCCACAGATACGCAGTATTTT.

The V gene is TRBV11-2, the J gene TRBJ1-4; D is possibly TRBD1 (5 bases). The CDR3 contains 16 residues. Germline lookup yields CDR1 SGHAT and CDR2 FQNNGV. V lost 1 base and J lost 0, with 9 bases in between. The CDR3 nucleotides are TGTGCCAGCAGCTTAGGCGTCAGGGCAACTAATGAAAAACTGTTTTTT. Amino acids: CASSLGVRATNEKLFF.

The J gene is TRBJ1-1, the V gene TRBV13; 8 nucleotides agree with TRBD1. J gave up 2 bases and V 4 bases, and 6 bases lay outside the gene matches. The CDR3 totals 15 residues. The germline V gene has CDR1 PRHDT and CDR2 FYEKMQ (reference sequence). CDR3 region: CASSSPGQGNTEAFF. CDR3 bases: TGTGCCAGCAGCTCTCCCGGACAGGGAAACACTGAAGCTTTCTTT.

The J gene is TRBJ1-6, the V gene TRBV6-5; D remains ambiguous. Germline CDR1 is MNHEY and CDR2 is SVGAGI. V lost 2 bases to trimming and J lost 9 bases, with 11 bases between them. CDR3 size: 14 residues. CDR3 DNA: TGTGCCAGCAGTTACGAGGGATCAGTTTCACCCCTCCACTTT. Encoded protein: CASSYEGSVSPLHF.

The chain is built from TRBV18 and TRBJ2-3, with D possibly being TRBD1 (5 bases). V lost 8 bases and J lost 0, with 12 bases in between. Germline V gives CDR1 KGHSH, CDR2 LQKENI. The CDR3 is 14 amino acids. This CDR3 is CASTRQSSTDTQYF. CDR3 coding DNA: TGTGCCAGCACACGACAGTCTAGCACAGATACGCAGTATTTT.

The chain links TRBV7-9 to TRBJ2-1; 8 nucleotides align to TRBD2. The CDR3 is made up of 16 amino acids. The trim removed 6 bases at V and 7 bases at J, leaving 14 bases unmatched. Germline CDR1 is SEHNR and CDR2 is FQNEAQ (reference sequence). CDR3 amino acids: CASRGSSRGGKNEQFF. In nucleotides, the CDR3 is TGTGCCAGCAGGGGATCCTCTCGGGGGGGCAAAAATGAGCAGTTCTTC.

V is TRBV4-1 and J is TRBJ2-7; D is possibly TRBD1 (6 bases). This CDR3 contains 16 residues. Germline values: CDR1 MGHRA, CDR2 YSYEKL. The V gene lost 1 base and the J gene lost 0 bases, with 13 bases spanning the gap. As DNA, the CDR3 is TGCGCCAGCAGCCAAGTACCGACAGGACGCTCCTACGAGCAGTACTTC. Protein product: CASSQVPTGRSYEQYF.

Judged by abundance, this clone is medium-sized (0.01 to 0.1%). The chain has TRBV15 and TRBJ1-1, with a possible D match to TRBD1 (5 bases). V lost 11 bases and J 1 base, leaving 14 bases between the germline ends. This CDR3 is built from 13 residues. CDR1 and CDR2 from the germline V gene are LNHNV and YYDKDF (reference sequence). The CDR3, as DNA: TGTGCCGCTGGTAGGGGAGGGAACACTGAAGCTTTCTTT. Amino acid sequence: CAAGRGGNTEAFF.

This chain joins TRBV7-9 and TRBJ2-4; perhaps TRBD2 as D (5 bases). Between the trimmed V and J ends, which lost 1 base and 0 bases, there was a span of 13 bases. Germline lookup yields CDR1 SEHNR and CDR2 FQNEAQ (reference sequence). CDR3 length equals 17 residues. The CDR3 is CASSLEGDWLAKNIQYF. The DNA of the CDR3 is TGTGCCAGCAGCTTAGAGGGAGACTGGCTAGCCAAAAACATTCAGTACTTC.

The rearrangement joins TRBV18 to TRBJ2-5; TRBD1 is a possible D gene (5 bases). Germline V lookup: CDR1 KGHSH, CDR2 LQKENI. Trimming stripped 1 base from V and 2 bases from J, with 8 bases between. CDR3 length: 14 residues. The CDR3 region has the DNA TGTGCCAGCTCACCACTGGACATACAAGAGACCCAGTACTTC. Translating gives CASSPLDIQETQYF.